This T cell receptor beta chain was recovered during a study of response to subunit inactivated influenza vaccine. Overall study findings and caveats: Authors suggested that a seasonal influenza vaccination recruits few new T cells each time.

About this clonotype itself: Its specificity is unknown.

TCRdb fed the RT-PCR reads into MiXCR, producing one record per CDR3 protein. The data show 200,000 to 300,000 distinct CDR3 sequences, 12% seen once. The source is a man in his fifties or sixties who received an inactivated influenza vaccine. The sequenced sample was non-naive T cells sorted from PBMCs, obtained around 14 days before vaccination.

The CDR3, as DNA: TGTGCCACCAGCACGAGGAGCGGAAGCACAGATACGCAGTATTTT. As protein: CATSTRSGSTDTQYF. The chain joins TRBV15 to TRBJ2-3; possibly TRBD2 for D (5 bases). With 4 bases removed from V and 0 bases from J, the gap between germline ends came to 11 bases. The length of the CDR3 is 15 residues. Germline CDR1 reads LNHNV; CDR2 reads YYDKDF (reference sequence).